The TCR beta chain under discussion was sequenced for a study of blood T cell repertoires in COVID-19. Only in-frame clones appear in the TCRdb table, and some are missing; sequencing was by immunoSEQ multiplex PCR. Here the sample spans around 400,000 clones, more than 70% being singletons. The TCR comes from a man aged 35 to 55 with acute or convalescent COVID-19. Material for sequencing was peripheral blood.

The CDR3 nucleotides read TGTGCCTGGACCCAGACAGGGTTCGGGGAAAAACTGTTTTTT. The encoded protein is CAWTQTGFGEKLFF. J is TRBJ1-4 and V is TRBV30, with 7 bases that match TRBD1. The CDR3 has 14 residues. CDR1 and CDR2 (germline): GTSNPN, SVGIG (reference sequence). Trimming took 4 bases from V and 8 from J; bases not matched to a gene: 10.